Below, 31 T cell receptor beta chains from the same sample are listed, as sequenced in a study of regulatory T cells in long-lasting Graves disease. Described time point: newly diagnosed GD, antithyroid drugs for less than 3 months. PBMCs provided the RNA from which the TCR library was made. Relying on iRepertoire HTBI primers and Arm-PCR of CDR3 regions, the team built TCR beta libraries. TCRdb passed the multiplex PCR reads through MiXCR, listing each CDR3 protein once. The table includes about 560,000 distinct CDR3 sequences, 15% to 20% detected once. These data were also reused for a study on T cells in Graves' hyperthyroidism and ophthalmopathy.

Sequencing used peripheral blood mononuclear cells (PBMCs), obtained at new diagnosis, from a patient treated with antithyroid drugs. Every receptor here comes from a man aged 18 to 29 with Graves disease.

The chain combines TRBV6-2 or TRBV6-3 with TRBJ2-5; possibly TRBD2 for D (5 bases). V shed 5 bases and J shed 4 bases, with 14 bases lying between them. Looked up from germline, CDR1 is MNHEY and CDR2 is SVGEGT. The length of the CDR3 is 14 residues. The chain's CDR3 is CASSGWAAGETQYF. The CDR3, as DNA: TGTGCCAGCAGTGGGTGGGCGGCGGGAGAGACCCAGTACTTC.

This chain uses TRBV12-3 or TRBV12-4 with TRBJ1-5; perhaps TRBD1 as D (5 bases). The CDR3 runs 14 residues. Trimming left V 9 bases short and J 6 bases short, with 18 bases between. The DNA of the CDR3 is TGTGCCAGTAAAAACCGGGACTTCGGTCAGCCCCAGCATTTT. This translates into CASKNRDFGQPQHF.

The chain is built from TRBV30 and TRBJ2-6; tentative D call: TRBD2 (6 bases). The CDR3 length is 15 residues. V was clipped by 4 bases and J by 1 base, with 11 bases between them. Germline V gene sequence: CDR1 GTSNPN, CDR2 SVGIG (reference sequence). CDR3 nucleotides: TGTGCCTGGACGTGGGGGGTTTCTGGGGCCAACGTCCTGACTTTC. Amino acids: CAWTWGVSGANVLTF.

This clonotype was recorded a few times. The CDR3, as DNA: TGCGCCAGCCAGGGACAGGCCCTGAACACTGAAGCTTTCTTT. Amino acids: CASQGQALNTEAFF. This chain links TRBV5-1 with TRBJ1-1; 8 bases fit TRBD1. Looked up from germline, CDR1 is SGHRS and CDR2 is YFSETQ. Germline trimming cut 7 bases from V and 0 bases from J; bases unmatched to any gene: 5. The CDR3 sequence is 14 residues long.

This clonotype was recorded at least ten times. V gene TRBV28 combines with J gene TRBJ2-4; a weak D match, TRBD2 (6 bases). CDR3 length equals 18 residues. Germline CDR1 is MDHEN and CDR2 is SYDVKM. The V end lost 3 bases, the J end lost 2 bases, and 20 bases lay between the germline ends. CDR3 loop: CASSLEEGNLAPKNIQYF. CDR3 sequence (DNA): TGTGCCAGCAGTTTGGAGGAGGGGAATCTAGCCCCCAAAAACATTCAGTACTTC.

This clonotype was found many times. J is TRBJ1-1 and V is TRBV30; no firm D call. V lost 4 bases to trimming and J lost 4 bases, with 7 bases between them. CDR1 is GTSNPN, CDR2 SVGIG, per germline (reference sequence). CDR3 length equals 11 residues. CDR3 nucleotide sequence: TGTGCCTGGACCTGGGTCACTGAAGCTTTCTTT. Its protein is CAWTWVTEAFF.

This clonotype was detected ten times or more. The chain couples TRBV27 to TRBJ1-1; D unclear. The CDR3 extends over 12 amino acids. The germline V and J ends were trimmed by 6 bases and 1 base, with 6 bases remaining between them. Germline assignment: CDR1 MNHEY and CDR2 SMNVEV (reference sequence). CDR3 amino acids: CASSSPNTEAFF. As DNA, the CDR3 is TGTGCCAGCAGCTCCCCGAACACTGAAGCTTTCTTT.

This clonotype was seen a handful of times. The chain links TRBV9 to TRBJ2-5; no definite D call. Trimming cost V 2 bases and J 1 base, with 6 bases left between them. The CDR3 runs 13 residues. Germline V gene sequence: CDR1 SGDLS, CDR2 YYNGEE. The CDR3 DNA follows: TGTGCCAGCAGCGTCCAGCCCCAAGAGACCCAGTACTTC. Translating gives CASSVQPQETQYF.

The chain has TRBV14 and TRBJ2-3, with 11 positions matching TRBD2. The CDR3 length is 14 residues. From germline, CDR1 is SGHDN and CDR2 FVKESK. After removal of 6 bases from V and 3 bases from J, the junction contained 2 bases not matched to a gene. CDR3 sequence: CASRTSGTTDTQYF. The CDR3 DNA reads as TGTGCCAGCAGGACTAGCGGGACTACAGATACGCAGTATTTT.

Comments on this clonotype: A read error may account for a junction end that differs from germline. The CDR3 DNA follows: TGTGCCAGCAGCAGCGGGACAGGGAAACCCTTC. This codes for CASSSGTGKPF. This chain joins TRBV5-8 and TRBJ2-7; TRBD1 matches at 9 bases. CDR3 length equals 11 residues. CDR1 is SGHTS, CDR2 YDEGEE, per germline.

This clonotype was counted only a few times. A clone one base away is much larger, so this may be a read error. This sequence joins TRBV20-1 and TRBJ1-1; a possible D gene is TRBD1 (6 bases). With 2 bases removed from V and 0 bases from J, the gap between germline ends came to 10 bases. The CDR3 loop spans 14 amino acids. The germline CDR1 and CDR2 sequences are DFQATT and SNEGSKA (reference sequence). CDR3 nucleotide sequence: TGCAGTGCTAGACTGGGACACTTGAACACTGAAGCTTTCTTT. Protein product: CSARLGHLNTEAFF.

The chain uses TRBV6-2 or TRBV6-3 and TRBJ1-1; D uncertain. CDR3 length equals 15 residues. Per the germline V gene, CDR1 is MNHEY and CDR2 is SVGEGT. Trimming left V 8 bases short and J 1 base short, with 17 bases between. CDR3: CASHLFTQRNTEAFF. CDR3 sequence (DNA): TGTGCCAGCCATCTTTTCACCCAGAGGAACACTGAAGCTTTCTTT.

The chain links TRBV19 to TRBJ2-2, with D perhaps matching TRBD1 (6 bases). Trimming took off 8 bases at V and 1 base at J, with 11 bases between the two ends. This CDR3 is 14 amino acids long. CDR1 and CDR2 from the germline V gene are LNHDA and SQIVND (reference sequence). CDR3 in DNA: TGTGCCAGTGTTCCGGGACAGAACACCGGGGAGCTGTTTTTT. It specifies CASVPGQNTGELFF.

The chain is built from TRBV2 and TRBJ1-4; TRBD1 might be the D (6 bases). Per germline, CDR1 SNHLY and CDR2 FYNNEI. V lost 2 bases, J lost 8 bases, and 12 bases lay in between. The CDR3 length is 14 residues. Written as DNA, the CDR3 is TGTGCCAGCAGTGAAACAGGGTTGATCGAAAAACTGTTTTTT. Translated: CASSETGLIEKLFF.

V is TRBV27 and J is TRBJ1-1, with 8 bases fitting TRBD1. Germline-derived CDR1 and CDR2 are MNHEY and SMNVEV (reference sequence). Trimming at V came to 7 bases and at J to 2 bases, leaving 18 bases not matched to a gene. This CDR3 has 18 amino acids. The CDR3 nucleotides read TGTGCCAGCACTCGCGCTTCCAGGGGGCTTATTACCAACACTGAAGCTTTCTTT. Protein sequence: CASTRASRGLITNTEAFF.

The J gene is TRBJ1-2, the V gene TRBV28; D is unresolved. CDR3 length: 14 amino acids. Germline-derived CDR1 and CDR2 are MDHEN and SYDVKM. The germline V and J ends were trimmed by 6 bases and 0 bases, with 11 bases remaining between them. The CDR3 DNA sequence: TGTGCCAGCAGCTTAAGCACAGCTAACTATGGCTACACCTTC. It encodes CASSLSTANYGYTF.

The sample holds a few counts of this clonotype. This chain connects TRBV20-1 to TRBJ2-7, with a possible D match to TRBD1 (6 bases). The CDR3 runs 13 residues. Per the germline V gene, CDR1 is DFQATT and CDR2 is SNEGSKA (reference sequence). V was pared by 3 bases and J by 1 base, with 10 bases between. This CDR3 is CSARYRDSYEQYF. The CDR3 DNA reads TGCAGTGCTAGGTACAGGGATTCCTACGAGCAGTACTTC.

In its sample, this clonotype was seen a few times. The limits of the CDR3 on the DNA are not certain, so only TCRdb's listed CDR3 is given. The chain employs TRBV28 and TRBJ1-3; the D call of TRBD1 is as the table states it, not checked on the DNA. The CDR3 contains 17 residues when both ends are counted. Germline CDR1 and CDR2: MDHEN and SYDVKM. This CDR3 reads CASSLAVDRGSGNTIYF.

This chain joins TRBV20-1 and TRBJ1-4; D might be TRBD1 (5 bases). Trimming pared 3 bases from V and 4 bases from J, leaving 9 bases between. The length of the CDR3 is 13 residues. Germline V gives CDR1 DFQATT, CDR2 SNEGSKA (reference sequence). The CDR3: CSARGDLNEKLFF. The CDR3 coding sequence is TGCAGTGCTAGGGGGGACCTTAATGAAAAACTGTTTTTT.

The table lists this clonotype with many counts. The chain links TRBV11-2 to TRBJ2-3, with D perhaps being TRBD1 or TRBD2 (5 bases each). The germline V and J ends were trimmed by 4 bases and 6 bases, with 5 bases remaining between them. Germline assignment: CDR1 SGHAT and CDR2 FQNNGV. This CDR3 region has 11 residues. The CDR3 spells CASSWGDTQYF. The CDR3 DNA sequence: TGTGCCAGCAGCTGGGGGGATACGCAGTATTTT.

This clonotype was seen repeatedly, ten times or more. The chain combines TRBV10-3 with TRBJ2-3; possible D gene TRBD2, 5 bases. Germline values: CDR1 ENHRY, CDR2 SYGVKD. The V gene lost 0 bases and the J gene lost 6 bases, with 10 bases spanning the gap. The CDR3 is made up of 14 amino acids. The CDR3 loop reads CAISESVGSDTQYF. The CDR3 DNA reads TGTGCCATCAGTGAGTCGGTTGGGAGCGATACGCAGTATTTT.

Note on this clonotype: A much bigger clone sits one base away, suggesting this may be a read error. The chain is built from TRBV20-1 and TRBJ2-7, with D perhaps being TRBD1 or TRBD2 (5 bases each). CDR3 size: 13 residues. Germline V gene lookup returns CDR1 DFQATT and CDR2 SNEGSKA (reference sequence). CDR3 sequence reads: CGARGVAAYEQYF. CDR3 in DNA: TGCGGTGCTAGAGGGGTTGCAGCCTACGAGCAGTACTTC.

The rearrangement links TRBV20-1 to TRBJ1-4; no definite D call. V shed 5 bases and J shed 8 bases, with 12 bases lying between them. Germline lookup yields CDR1 DFQATT and CDR2 SNEGSKA (reference sequence). CDR3 length equals 12 residues. CDR3 sequence (DNA): TGCAGTGCTGATGAACGGAGGGAAAAACTGTTTTTT. It yields the protein CSADERREKLFF.

Comment on this clonotype: A far larger clone is one nucleotide away, so this likely arose from a read error. The V call is TRBV20-1, the J call TRBJ2-4, with a tentative D call TRBD2 (6 bases). Germline CDR1 reads DFQATT; CDR2 reads SNEGSKA (reference sequence). The CDR3 loop spans 11 amino acids. Here the CDR3 reads CSANWGTEQLF. DNA for the CDR3: TGCAGTGCTAACTGGGGGACTGAGCAGCTCTTC.

Turning to this clonotype: A much larger clone is a single base away; this may be a read error. The CDR3 end shows no conserved phenylalanine or tryptophan, and so a read error is likely. This chain connects TRBV3-1 to TRBJ2-5; 10 bases align to TRBD2. The germline V gene has CDR1 LGHDT and CDR2 YNNKEL (reference sequence). V trimming: 1 base; J trimming: 1 base; junction bases outside the gene matches: 6. This CDR3 is 17 amino acids long. The CDR3 sequence is CASSQGAASGSQETQYS. In nucleotides, the CDR3 is TGTGCCAGCAGCCAAGGAGCTGCTAGCGGGAGCCAAGAGACCCAGTACTCC.

This clonotype occurred a few times. The chain is built from TRBV9 and TRBJ1-2; D possibly corresponds to TRBD1 (6 bases). Germline V CDR1 and CDR2: SGDLS, YYNGEE. V was trimmed by 3 bases and J by 6 bases, leaving 15 bases between them. The CDR3 spans 14 residues. CDR3 loop: CASSAYRELNGYTF. The CDR3 nucleotides read TGTGCCAGCAGCGCCTACAGGGAATTAAATGGCTACACCTTC.

The sample holds a few counts of this clonotype. The rearrangement uses TRBV24-1 and TRBJ2-5; D may be TRBD2 (5 bases). The CDR3 extends over 16 amino acids. In germline, CDR1 is KGHDR, CDR2 SFDVKD. V was clipped by 2 bases and J by 0 bases, with 12 bases between them. CDR3: CATSDSGSWNQETQYF. CDR3 in DNA: TGTGCCACCAGTGATTCGGGGAGTTGGAACCAAGAGACCCAGTACTTC.

This clonotype turned up a few times. V and J are TRBV29-1 and TRBJ1-3; D unresolved. Germline assignment: CDR1 SQVTM and CDR2 ANQGSEA. V dropped 4 bases and J dropped 3 bases, with 13 bases sitting between them. CDR3 length equals 14 residues. As DNA, the CDR3 is TGCAGCGTTGGTCTCCTAGGTTTTGGAAACACCATATATTTT. Translated: CSVGLLGFGNTIYF.

This clonotype was counted at least ten times. This rearrangement joins TRBV12-3 or TRBV12-4 to TRBJ2-7; D might be TRBD1 or TRBD2, each matching 5 bases. Trimming stripped 5 bases from V and 2 bases from J, with 10 bases between. The CDR3 length is 13 residues. The CDR3 region is CASSTGTAYEQYF. CDR3 DNA sequence: TGTGCCAGCAGTACCGGGACGGCCTACGAGCAGTACTTC.

This clonotype has ten or more counts. V gene TRBV5-1 combines with J gene TRBJ2-1; possibly TRBD2 for D (5 bases). The V gene lost 4 bases and the J gene lost 8 bases, with 22 bases spanning the gap. Germline CDR1 is SGHRS and CDR2 is YFSETQ. The CDR3 runs to 16 residues. CDR3 DNA: TGCGCCAGCAGCGCTGGGCGGGTAGCGTCCCCCGATGAGCAGTTCTTC. This gives the protein CASSAGRVASPDEQFF.

At least ten counts were recorded for this clonotype. V and J are TRBV6-2 or TRBV6-3 and TRBJ1-1; weak D call: TRBD1 (6 bases). CDR1 MNHEY and CDR2 SVGEGT come from the germline V gene. The CDR3 has 14 amino acids. Deletions cut 6 bases from V and 6 bases from J, with 17 bases between. Here the CDR3 DNA reads TGTGCCAGCAGACAACAGGGTATAAGGTCTGAAGCTTTCTTT. This codes for CASRQQGIRSEAFF.